The rows below give T cell receptor beta chains drawn from one sample of a study of blood T cell repertoires in COVID-19. Method: immunoSEQ multiplex PCR; TCRdb's copy keeps in-frame clones and lacks some. Here the sample spans about 81,000 clones, roughly four fifths being singletons. The sequencing input was peripheral blood. These receptors were obtained from a human donor in a cohort sampled during active COVID-19. Both conserved end residues are part of each CDR3. Size is omitted from some rows. Given values are once, few, many or a class for expanded clones.

>TRBV19|once|TRBJ2-7
CASSIRQGMGEQYF
>TRBV5-1|-|TRBJ2-3
CASSLVTGSLTYF
>TRBV28|-|TRBJ2-3
CASSLTTRTDTQYF
>TRBV28|-|TRBJ2-6
CASSGSGANVLTF
>TRBV28|few|TRBJ1-3
CASSFQGAGRNTIYF
>TRBV25-1|-|TRBJ1-2
CASSEPGFRYGYTF
>TRBV19|-|TRBJ1-2
CASSGGQGNYGYTF
>TRBV5-6|-|TRBJ2-3
CASSLSGYAQYF
>TRBV5-8|-|TRBJ2-3
CATGGLLITDTQYF
>TRBV9|-|TRBJ2-3
CASSVGTLNTQYF
>TRBV4-1|-|TRBJ1-1
CASSQPGQGMNTEAFF
>TRBV6-5|-|TRBJ2-2
CASSYSGTGHTGELFF
>TRBV5-6|-|TRBJ2-1
CASSWDRFEQFF
>TRBV10-2|-|TRBJ2-6
CASRPDRAGANVLTF
>TRBV29-1|once|TRBJ1-1
CSARTGGTEAFF
>TRBV18|few|TRBJ2-3
CASSPPGRTSTDTQYF
>TRBV18|-|TRBJ1-2
CASSLTGTGADGYTF
>TRBV20-1|once|TRBJ2-7
CSASTGFEQYF
>TRBV18|-|TRBJ2-5
CASSRGGPETQYF
>TRBV5-4|-|TRBJ1-6
CASNRDRVGSPLHF
>TRBV6-5|-|TRBJ1-2
CASRLSNYGYTF
>TRBV12-5|-|TRBJ1-5
CASGLGSTNQPQHF
>TRBV7-9|few|TRBJ2-3
CASSPGLAGGPDTQYF
>TRBV10-3|-|TRBJ1-1
CAISESYNTEAFF
>TRBV5-1|-|TRBJ2-3
CASTFRGGAWGTTDTQYF
>TRBV5-1|-|TRBJ1-1
CASSPGGTEAFF
>TRBV30|-|TRBJ1-5
CAWSESRNQPQHF
>TRBV5-6|few|TRBJ1-2
CASSLYNRGHSGYTF
>TRBV6-5|-|TRBJ1-2
CASEKQAFYGYTF
>TRBV10-3|few|TRBJ2-7
CAISEGLAGTYEQYF
>TRBV5-5|once|TRBJ2-7
CASSLPGQGAVEQYF
>TRBV3-1/TRBV3-2|-|TRBJ2-4
CASSPNPGLGKNIQYF
>TRBV11-3|-|TRBJ2-6
CASSSRTGDVLTF
>TRBV11-2|once|TRBJ1-2
CASSLGSRVKEGDYGYTF
>TRBV5-1|once|TRBJ2-5
CASSLESIGGTQYF
>TRBV6-5|-|TRBJ1-1
CASSLGQGLTEAFF
>TRBV7-8|-|TRBJ2-3
CASSPRTGGSSTDTQYF
>TRBV7-6|-|TRBJ2-3
CASSYVAGSTTDTQYF
>TRBV30|few|TRBJ1-1
CAWLPGQANLGDEAFF
>TRBV7-9|once|TRBJ1-4
CASSPPTGKHEKLFF
>TRBV19|-|TRBJ1-5
CASSMWTAPFYSNQPQHF
>TRBV5-5|-|TRBJ2-5
CASSLAPLETQYF
>TRBV15|-|TRBJ2-7
CTTSSDRVTYEQYF
>TRBV9|once|TRBJ1-3
CASSVQGETGNTIYF
>TRBV4-1|-|TRBJ2-2
CASSQGDRRQRNTGELFF
>TRBV11-1|-|TRBJ2-5
CASSSARDSQETQYF
>TRBV4-1|-|TRBJ1-2
CASSQDWHQNYGYTF
>TRBV28|-|TRBJ2-1
CASSYREYNEQFF
>TRBV7-9|-|TRBJ2-1
CASSSQRTSGEIAYEQFF
>TRBV5-4|-|TRBJ2-7
CASSLGRSIAYEQYF
>TRBV18|-|TRBJ1-2
CASSPGSGYTF
>TRBV28|-|TRBJ1-2
CASSQGGRGYGYTF
>TRBV1|-|TRBJ2-1
CTSSQDKRGASYNEQFF
>TRBV6-5|-|TRBJ1-2
CASSPGQGFYGYTF
>TRBV14|-|TRBJ2-5
CASSQGLAELQETQYF
>TRBV6-6|-|TRBJ1-4
CASSYQDRGGEKLFF
>TRBV3-1/TRBV3-2|-|TRBJ2-5
CASSQGMGLRETQYF
>TRBV5-5|-|TRBJ2-7
CASSLSSWLAGGPYEQYF